The T cell receptor beta chain described here comes from a study of Graves' ophthalmopathy and Graves' hyperthyroidism. RNA transcripts provided the template for amplifying TCR beta CDR3 regions. First-round RT-PCR employed HTBI primers, with a second-round multiplex PCR after it. TCRdb analysed the multiplex PCR reads with MiXCR anew, one entry per CDR3 protein. Seen here are about 620,000 distinct CDR3 sequences, roughly 20% observed once, and the top ten hold around 6.9%. Only newly diagnosed hyperthyroidism patients aged 18 to 65, with under 2 months' duration, were enrolled. Between the trimmed V and J ends, which lost 1 base and 3 bases, there was a span of 13 bases. This CDR3 spans 15 amino acids. Germline CDR1 SGHRS, CDR2 YFSETQ. This clonotype was recorded many times.

Sequencing was done on a sample of peripheral blood. The rearrangement joins TRBV5-1 to TRBJ2-5; D ambiguous. The TCR sequence derives from a woman between 18 and 30 years old with stable Graves' hyperthyroidism. Some clones in this sample may be carry-over from other donors' samples. This CDR3 reads CASSLLSWRKETQYF. The CDR3, as DNA: TGCGCCAGCAGCTTGCTTTCGTGGAGAAAAGAGACCCAGTACTTC.